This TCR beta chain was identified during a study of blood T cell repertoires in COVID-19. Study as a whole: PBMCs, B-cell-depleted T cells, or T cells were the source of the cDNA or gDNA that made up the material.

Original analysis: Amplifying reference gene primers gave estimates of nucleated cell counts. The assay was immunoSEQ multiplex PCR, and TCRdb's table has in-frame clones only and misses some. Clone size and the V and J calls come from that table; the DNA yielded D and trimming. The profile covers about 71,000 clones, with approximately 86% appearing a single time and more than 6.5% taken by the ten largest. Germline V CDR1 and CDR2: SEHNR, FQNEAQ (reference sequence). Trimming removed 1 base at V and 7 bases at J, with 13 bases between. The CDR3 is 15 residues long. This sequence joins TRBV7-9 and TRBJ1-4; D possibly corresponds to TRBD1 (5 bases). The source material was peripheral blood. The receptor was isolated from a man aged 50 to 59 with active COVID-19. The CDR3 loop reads CASSLVEGIGEKLFF. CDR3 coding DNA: TGTGCCAGCAGCTTAGTGGAGGGGATTGGTGAAAAACTGTTTTTT.